What follows describes a single T cell receptor beta chain. Its antigen is not known. Patients had chemo-refractory metastatic non-small-cell lung cancer and received focal radiation plus CTLA-4 blockade that used ipilimumab. Profiled with immunoSEQ multiplex PCR; TCRdb holds only in-frame clones, not every one. The data contain 50,000 or so clones, about 72% of them singletons. The sample comes from a study of radiotherapy plus CTLA-4 blockade in lung cancer. Turning to the study itself: Of the patients, 18% showed objective responses and 31% attained disease control.

CDR3 length: 16 amino acids. The junction had 8 bases not matched to a gene; V was cut back by 4 bases and J by 5 bases. CDR1 and CDR2 (germline): LGHNA, YSLEER. Study-level results: Tumor-origin TCR clones grew in blood after radiotherapy plus ipilimumab.

The TCR sequence derives from a human donor with non-small cell lung cancer who had stable disease on radiotherapy plus ipilimumab. V usage is TRBV4-3 and J usage is TRBJ1-6; 7 nucleotides agree with TRBD1. The material sequenced was peripheral blood, taken from a patient treated with radiotherapy plus ipilimumab. CDR3 nucleotides: TGCGCCAGCAGCCGAGGGGGGCAGGGGGATAATTCACCCCTCCACTTT. Translating it yields CASSRGGQGDNSPLHF.